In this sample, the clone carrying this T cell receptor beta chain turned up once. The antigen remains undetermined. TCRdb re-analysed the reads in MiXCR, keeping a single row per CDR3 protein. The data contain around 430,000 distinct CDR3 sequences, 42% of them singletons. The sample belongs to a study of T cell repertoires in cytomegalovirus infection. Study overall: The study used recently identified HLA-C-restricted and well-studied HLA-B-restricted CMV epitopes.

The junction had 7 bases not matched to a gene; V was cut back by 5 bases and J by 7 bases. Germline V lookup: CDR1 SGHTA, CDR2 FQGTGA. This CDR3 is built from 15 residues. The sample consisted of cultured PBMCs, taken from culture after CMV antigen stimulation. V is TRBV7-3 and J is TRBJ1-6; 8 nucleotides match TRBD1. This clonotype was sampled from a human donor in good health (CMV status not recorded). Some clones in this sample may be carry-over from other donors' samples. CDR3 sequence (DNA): TGTGCCAGCAGCCCAGGACAGGGCCCGAATTCACCCCTCCACTTT. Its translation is CASSPGQGPNSPLHF.